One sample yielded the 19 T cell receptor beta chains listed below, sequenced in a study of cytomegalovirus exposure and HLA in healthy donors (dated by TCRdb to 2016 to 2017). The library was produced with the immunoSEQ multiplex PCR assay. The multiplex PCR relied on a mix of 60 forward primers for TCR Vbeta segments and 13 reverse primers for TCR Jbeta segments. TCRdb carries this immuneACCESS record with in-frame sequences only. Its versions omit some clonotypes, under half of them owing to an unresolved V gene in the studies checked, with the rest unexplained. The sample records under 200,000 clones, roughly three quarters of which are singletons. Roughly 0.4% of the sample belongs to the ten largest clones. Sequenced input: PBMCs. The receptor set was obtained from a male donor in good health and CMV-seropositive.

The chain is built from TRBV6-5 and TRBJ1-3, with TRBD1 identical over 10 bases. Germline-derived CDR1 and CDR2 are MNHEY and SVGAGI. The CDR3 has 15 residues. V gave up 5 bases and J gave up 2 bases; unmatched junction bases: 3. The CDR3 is CASSRQGATGNTIYF. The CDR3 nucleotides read TGTGCCAGCAGTCGACAGGGGGCTACTGGAAACACCATATATTTT.

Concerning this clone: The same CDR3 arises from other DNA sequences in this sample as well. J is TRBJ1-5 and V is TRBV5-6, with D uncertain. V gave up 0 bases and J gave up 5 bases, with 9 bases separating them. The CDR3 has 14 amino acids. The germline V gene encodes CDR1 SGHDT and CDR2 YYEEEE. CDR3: CASSLAGSDQPQHF. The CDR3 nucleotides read TGTGCCAGCAGCTTGGCCGGCAGCGATCAGCCCCAGCATTTT.

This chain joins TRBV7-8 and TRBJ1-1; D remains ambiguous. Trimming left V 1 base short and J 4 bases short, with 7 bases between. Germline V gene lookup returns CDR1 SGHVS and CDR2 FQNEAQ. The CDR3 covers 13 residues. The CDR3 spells CASSLGSPTEAFF. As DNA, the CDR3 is TGTGCCAGCAGCTTAGGGAGTCCCACTGAAGCTTTCTTT.

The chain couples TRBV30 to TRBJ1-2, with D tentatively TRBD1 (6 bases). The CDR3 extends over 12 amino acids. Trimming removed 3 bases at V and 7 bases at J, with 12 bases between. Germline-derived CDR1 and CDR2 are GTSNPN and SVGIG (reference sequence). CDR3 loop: CAWRGAPGGYTF. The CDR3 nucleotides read TGTGCCTGGAGGGGGGCTCCGGGTGGCTACACCTTC.

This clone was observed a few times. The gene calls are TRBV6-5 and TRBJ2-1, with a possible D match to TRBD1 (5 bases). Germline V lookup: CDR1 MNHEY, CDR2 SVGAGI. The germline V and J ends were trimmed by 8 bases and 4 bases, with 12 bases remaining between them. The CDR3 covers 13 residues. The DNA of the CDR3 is TGTGCCAGCCTGACAAGGGGTTACAATGAGCAGTTCTTC. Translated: CASLTRGYNEQFF.

This chain's CDR3 is CASSEAGTGANTGELFF. DNA for the CDR3: TGTGCCAGCAGTGAAGCAGGGACAGGGGCGAACACCGGGGAGCTGTTTTTT. This chain links TRBV6-1 with TRBJ2-2; 10 bases fit TRBD1. The CDR3 is made up of 17 amino acids. Looked up from germline, CDR1 is MNHNS and CDR2 is SASEGT. V lost 0 bases, J lost 0 bases, and 1 base stayed unmatched.

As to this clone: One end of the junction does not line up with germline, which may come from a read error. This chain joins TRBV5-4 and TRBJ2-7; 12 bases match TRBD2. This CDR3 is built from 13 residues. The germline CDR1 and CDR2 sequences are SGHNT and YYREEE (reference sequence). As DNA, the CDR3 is TGTGCCAGCAGCCCCTGGACTAGCGGGGCTGGGGGATTC. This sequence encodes CASSPWTSGAGGF.

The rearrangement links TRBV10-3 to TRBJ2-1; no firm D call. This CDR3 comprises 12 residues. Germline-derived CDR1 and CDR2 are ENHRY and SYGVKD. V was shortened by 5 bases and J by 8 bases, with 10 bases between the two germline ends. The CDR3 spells CAISSTQDEQFF. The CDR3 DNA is TGTGCCATCAGTTCCACTCAGGATGAGCAGTTCTTC.

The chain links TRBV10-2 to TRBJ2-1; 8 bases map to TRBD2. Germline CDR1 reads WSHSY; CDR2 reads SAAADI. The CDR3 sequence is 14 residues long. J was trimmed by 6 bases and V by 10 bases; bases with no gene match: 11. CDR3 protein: CATQQRGSINEQFF. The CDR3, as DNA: TGCGCCACCCAACAGCGGGGGAGTATCAATGAGCAGTTCTTC.

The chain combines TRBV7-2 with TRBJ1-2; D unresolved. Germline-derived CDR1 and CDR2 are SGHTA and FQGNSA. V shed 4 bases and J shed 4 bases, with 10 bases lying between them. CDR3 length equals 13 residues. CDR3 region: CASSSSPLYGYTF. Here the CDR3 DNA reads TGTGCCAGCAGCTCCTCCCCCCTCTATGGCTACACCTTC.

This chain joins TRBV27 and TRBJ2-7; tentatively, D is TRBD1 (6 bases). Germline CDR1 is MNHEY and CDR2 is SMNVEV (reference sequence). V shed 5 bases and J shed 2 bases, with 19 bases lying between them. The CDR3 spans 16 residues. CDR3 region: CASSPSGQPGPYEQYF. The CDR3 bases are TGTGCCAGCAGTCCTTCGGGACAACCAGGGCCCTACGAGCAGTACTTC.

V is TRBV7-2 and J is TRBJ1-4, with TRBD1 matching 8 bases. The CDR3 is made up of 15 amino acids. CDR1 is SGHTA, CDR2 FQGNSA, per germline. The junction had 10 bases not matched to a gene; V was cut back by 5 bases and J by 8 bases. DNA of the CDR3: TGTGCCAGCAGCGTCTACAGGGGGGCAGCGGAAAAACTGTTTTTT. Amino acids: CASSVYRGAAEKLFF.

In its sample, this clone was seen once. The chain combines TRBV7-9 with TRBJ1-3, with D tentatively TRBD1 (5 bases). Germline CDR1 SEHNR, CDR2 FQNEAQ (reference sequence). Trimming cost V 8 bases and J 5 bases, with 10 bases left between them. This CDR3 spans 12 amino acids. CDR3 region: CASGGYRNTIYF. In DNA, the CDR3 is TGTGCCAGCGGGGGGTATCGAAACACCATATATTTT. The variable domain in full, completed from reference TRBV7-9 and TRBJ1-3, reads DTGVSQNPRHKITKRGQNVTFRCDPISEHNRLYWYRQTLGQGPEFLTYFQNEAQLEKSRLLSDRFSAERPKGSFSTLEIQRTEQGDSAMYLCASGGYRNTIYFGEGSWLTVV.

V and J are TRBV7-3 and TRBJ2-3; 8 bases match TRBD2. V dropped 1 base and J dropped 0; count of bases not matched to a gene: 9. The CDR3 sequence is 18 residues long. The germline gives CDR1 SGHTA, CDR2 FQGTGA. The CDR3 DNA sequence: TGTGCCAGCAGCTTAATGGGCGGGGGGCGATCTAGCACAGATACGCAGTATTTT. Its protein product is CASSLMGGGRSSTDTQYF.

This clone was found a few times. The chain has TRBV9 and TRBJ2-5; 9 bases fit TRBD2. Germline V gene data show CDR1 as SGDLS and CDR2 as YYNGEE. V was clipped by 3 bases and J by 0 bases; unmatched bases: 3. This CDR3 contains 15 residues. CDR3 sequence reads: CASSGLAEYQETQYF. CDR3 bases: TGTGCCAGCAGCGGACTAGCGGAATACCAAGAGACCCAGTACTTC.

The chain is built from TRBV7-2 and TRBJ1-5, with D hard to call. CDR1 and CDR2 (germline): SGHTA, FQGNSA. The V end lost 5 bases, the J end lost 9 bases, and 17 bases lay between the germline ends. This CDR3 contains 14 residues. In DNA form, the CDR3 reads TGTGCCAGCAGCCCAGGTTGGTTTGGGCGGCCCCAGCATTTT. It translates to CASSPGWFGRPQHF.

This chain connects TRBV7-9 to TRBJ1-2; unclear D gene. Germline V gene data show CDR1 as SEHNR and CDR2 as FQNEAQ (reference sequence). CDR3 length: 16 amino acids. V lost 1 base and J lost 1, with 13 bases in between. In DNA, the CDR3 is TGTGCCAGCAGCTTAGAAGGTATAGCCCGTAACTATGGCTACACCTTC. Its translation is CASSLEGIARNYGYTF.

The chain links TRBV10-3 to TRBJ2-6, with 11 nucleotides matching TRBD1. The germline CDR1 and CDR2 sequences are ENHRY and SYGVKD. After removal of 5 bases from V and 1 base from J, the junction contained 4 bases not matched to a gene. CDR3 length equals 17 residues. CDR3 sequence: CAISSGTGGSGANVLTF. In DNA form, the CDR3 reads TGTGCCATCAGTTCCGGGACAGGGGGGTCTGGGGCCAACGTCCTGACTTTC.

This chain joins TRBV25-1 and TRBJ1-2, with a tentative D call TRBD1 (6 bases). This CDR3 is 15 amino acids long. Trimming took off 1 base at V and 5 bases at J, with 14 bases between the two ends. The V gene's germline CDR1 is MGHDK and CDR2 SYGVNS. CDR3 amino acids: CASSESQGRAYGYTF. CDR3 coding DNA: TGTGCCAGCAGTGAATCTCAGGGGAGGGCTTATGGCTACACCTTC.